The T cell receptor (beta chain) under discussion was sequenced for a study of blood T cell repertoires in COVID-19. Original handling: Counts of nucleated cells, estimated from reference gene primer amplification, were obtained. The table came from immunoSEQ multiplex PCR; TCRdb's copy has only in-frame clones and leaves some out. Clone size and the V and J calls come from that table; the DNA yielded D and trimming. The sample includes 200,000 to 250,000 clones, more than 70% of them seen just once. The sample taken for sequencing was peripheral blood. The TCR sequence derives from a woman older than 75 with acute or convalescent COVID-19.

The CDR3 sequence is CASSIEGNTIYF. CDR3 nucleotides: TGTGCCAGTAGTATCGAGGGAAACACCATATATTTT. This chain joins TRBV19 and TRBJ1-3; D unresolved. Germline V CDR1 and CDR2: LNHDA, SQIVND (reference sequence). V shed 3 bases and J shed 4 bases, with 4 bases lying between them. The length of the CDR3 is 12 residues.